One sample yielded the 21 T cell receptor beta chains listed below, sequenced in a study of CD8 T cells in ankylosing spondylitis. Overall study findings and caveats: Characteristic of ankylosing spondylitis blood, it appeared, was a TCR beta motif comprising roughly 8 highly homologous variants.

TCRdb recomputed calls from the 5' RACE reads with MiXCR, one row per CDR3 protein. The repertoire holds fewer than 400,000 distinct CDR3 sequences, with approximately 20% as singletons. These TCRs are of unknown antigen specificity. Sequenced: blood, either unsorted or a sorted T cell fraction (not recorded which). These receptors came from a male donor with ankylosing spondylitis.

This clonotype was observed a handful of times. The CDR3 sequence: CASSKSRDRGLHYGYTF. The DNA for the CDR3 is TGTGCCAGCAGTAAATCCCGGGACAGGGGGCTACACTATGGCTACACCTTC. The gene calls are TRBV27 and TRBJ1-2, with 12 bases matching TRBD1. The CDR3 loop spans 17 amino acids. Germline V gene data show CDR1 as MNHEY and CDR2 as SMNVEV (reference sequence). J lost 3 bases, V lost 5 bases, and 10 bases had no gene match.

This clonotype was recorded a few times. The V and J genes are TRBV10-2 and TRBJ2-7; 11 bases are shared with TRBD1. This CDR3 comprises 16 residues. CDR1 WSHSY and CDR2 SAAADI come from the germline V gene. Germline trimming cut 3 bases from V and 5 bases from J; bases unmatched to any gene: 9. CDR3 protein: CASSDLGTGGFNEQYF. The CDR3, as DNA: TGCGCCAGCAGTGACCTTGGGACAGGGGGTTTCAACGAGCAGTACTTC.

This chain joins TRBV12-3 or TRBV12-4 and TRBJ1-3; D ambiguous. V lost 7 bases and J lost 4, with 23 bases in between. This CDR3 is built from 17 residues. CDR3: CASTPPWPSVGGNTIYF. DNA for the CDR3: TGTGCCAGCACCCCCCCCTGGCCTTCCGTGGGAGGAAACACCATATATTTT.

This chain uses TRBV2 with TRBJ1-5, with 11 positions matching TRBD1. The CDR3 totals 14 residues. Germline CDR1 is SNHLY and CDR2 is FYNNEI. After removal of 3 bases from V and 6 bases from J, the junction contained 1 base not matched to a gene. The chain's CDR3 is CASSEGTGGQPQHF. CDR3 coding DNA: TGTGCCAGCAGTGAGGGGACAGGGGGTCAGCCCCAGCATTTT.

The J gene is TRBJ2-5, the V gene TRBV20-1; 8 nucleotides align to TRBD1. The CDR3 spans 14 residues. V shed 6 bases, J shed 5 bases, and the junction held 11 bases outside the gene matches. Germline CDR1 is DFQATT and CDR2 is SNEGSKA (reference sequence). The CDR3 spells CSAVTGGWLETQYF. The CDR3 coding sequence is TGCAGTGCAGTTACAGGGGGTTGGCTGGAGACCCAGTACTTC.

This clonotype has just a few counts. V usage is TRBV7-2 and J usage is TRBJ2-7; D assignment may be TRBD1 or TRBD2 (6 bases each). CDR3 length: 16 residues. The V gene's germline CDR1 is SGHTA and CDR2 FQGNSA. V lost 3 bases, J lost 2 bases, and 17 bases lay in between. This CDR3 reads CASSFSGDTATYEQYF. The CDR3, as DNA: TGTGCCAGCAGCTTTTCGGGGGACACCGCTACCTACGAGCAGTACTTC.

The CDR3 sequence is CASRQGGQETQYF. CDR3 nucleotides: TGCGCCAGTCGTCAGGGCGGCCAAGAGACCCAGTACTTC. This chain links TRBV5-1 with TRBJ2-5; D is possibly TRBD1 (5 bases). The CDR3 has 13 residues. Germline CDR1 and CDR2: SGHRS and YFSETQ. V was clipped by 8 bases and J by 1 base, with 12 bases between them.

The chain employs TRBV12-3 or TRBV12-4 and TRBJ2-1; D is undetermined. Trimming cost V 6 bases and J 9 bases, with 15 bases left between them. This CDR3 region has 13 residues. In DNA, the CDR3 is TGTGCCAGCAGGACCGCGTTCTTCACTGAGCAGTTCTTC. Protein: CASRTAFFTEQFF.

V gene TRBV5-1 combines with J gene TRBJ2-2; maybe TRBD2 (5 bases). The CDR3 extends over 16 amino acids. Germline loops: CDR1 SGHRS, CDR2 YFSETQ. The germline V and J ends were trimmed by 1 base and 3 bases, with 13 bases remaining between them. CDR3 in DNA: TGCGCCAGCAGCTTGTACGGGGAGATCGACACCGGGGAGCTGTTTTTT. Protein product: CASSLYGEIDTGELFF.

This clonotype turned up a few times. The chain joins TRBV7-8 to TRBJ2-3; TRBD2 aligns across 9 bases. The CDR3 loop spans 16 amino acids. Unmatched junction bases numbered 3, after V lost 0 bases and J lost 2 bases. CDR1 and CDR2 from the germline V gene are SGHVS and FQNEAQ. This chain's CDR3 is CASSLALAGITDTQYF. The CDR3 DNA sequence: TGTGCCAGCAGCTTAGCGCTAGCGGGAATCACAGATACGCAGTATTTT.

This clonotype has only a few counts. J is TRBJ2-3 and V is TRBV7-3, with a possible D match to TRBD2 (5 bases). This CDR3 spans 13 amino acids. CDR1 is SGHTA and CDR2 is FQGTGA in the germline V gene. The CDR3 sequence is CACGPDGLDTQYF. The DNA for the CDR3 is TGTGCTTGCGGGCCCGATGGTTTAGATACGCAGTATTTT.

This clonotype has a handful of counts. The chain uses TRBV11-2 and TRBJ2-1; 10 bases fit TRBD2. The V segment lost 3 bases and the J segment 8 bases; nucleotides outside the gene matches: 10. The CDR3 length is 16 residues. The germline gives CDR1 SGHAT, CDR2 FQNNGV. The CDR3 nucleotides are TGTGCCAGCAGCTTTCGGCTAGCGGGAGCCTCAGATGAGCAGTTCTTC. It specifies CASSFRLAGASDEQFF. Full variable domain (remainder filled in from reference TRBV11-2 and TRBJ2-1): EAGVAQSPRYKIIEKRQSVAFWCNPISGHATLYWYQQILGQGPKLLIQFQNNGVVDDSQLPKDRFSAERLKGVDSTLKIQPAKLEDSAVYLCASSFRLAGASDEQFFGPGTRLTVL.

This clonotype has only a few counts. The J gene is TRBJ2-3, the V gene TRBV7-2, with TRBD2 matching 10 bases. Germline V gene lookup returns CDR1 SGHTA and CDR2 FQGNSA. The junction had 5 bases not matched to a gene; V was cut back by 1 base and J by 7 bases. This CDR3 comprises 15 residues. The chain's CDR3 is CASSLDGTSVNTQYF. The CDR3 region has the DNA TGTGCCAGCAGCTTAGACGGGACTAGCGTAAATACGCAGTATTTT.

The chain couples TRBV20-1 to TRBJ1-1; D is unresolved. Per the germline V gene, CDR1 is DFQATT and CDR2 is SNEGSKA (reference sequence). V was trimmed by 1 base and J by 1 base, leaving 7 bases between them. This CDR3 contains 13 residues. This chain's CDR3 is CSARVTGNTEAFF. The DNA of the CDR3 is TGCAGTGCTAGAGTGACTGGGAACACTGAAGCTTTCTTT.

This clonotype appeared a few times. The chain combines TRBV20-1 with TRBJ1-6; 8 positions match TRBD1. This CDR3 has 15 residues. CDR1 is DFQATT and CDR2 is SNEGSKA in the germline V gene (reference sequence). V shed 6 bases and J 10 bases; nucleotides not matched to a gene: 14. Here the CDR3 reads CSAHPGQGLNSPLHF. The CDR3 bases are TGCAGTGCCCACCCCGGACAGGGATTAAACTCACCCCTCCACTTT.

The gene calls are TRBV20-1 and TRBJ2-3, with D possibly being TRBD2 (6 bases). V was cut by 3 bases and J by 2 bases, with 12 bases left in between. Germline V CDR1 and CDR2: DFQATT, SNEGSKA (reference sequence). This CDR3 comprises 14 residues. The CDR3 nucleotides read TGCAGTGCTAGGGGACTCTGGGCCACAGATACGCAGTATTTT. Protein sequence: CSARGLWATDTQYF.

At least ten counts were recorded for this clonotype. V and J are TRBV5-1 and TRBJ2-2; 10 bases fit TRBD2. Looked up from germline, CDR1 is SGHRS and CDR2 is YFSETQ. This CDR3 comprises 15 residues. The V and J ends lost 0 bases and 5 bases, in that order; junction bases with no gene match: 1. DNA for the CDR3: TGCGCCAGCAGCTTGGGGACTAGCGGAACCGGGGAGCTGTTTTTT. Translated, it gives CASSLGTSGTGELFF. Based on the CDR3 plus reference TRBV5-1 and TRBJ2-2, the full variable domain is KAGVTQTPRYLIKTRGQQVTLSCSPISGHRSVSWYQQTPGQGLQFLFEYFSETQRNKGNFPGRFSGRQFSNSRSEMNVSTLELGDSALYLCASSLGTSGTGELFFGEGSRLTVL.

This chain uses TRBV10-3 with TRBJ1-2, with TRBD1 matching 7 bases. The CDR3 totals 15 residues. V shed 2 bases, J shed 0 bases, and the junction held 3 bases outside the gene matches. Germline-derived CDR1 and CDR2 are ENHRY and SYGVKD. The CDR3 loop is CAISEQGVANYGYTF. DNA of the CDR3: TGTGCCATCAGTGAGCAGGGGGTGGCTAACTATGGCTACACCTTC.

This clonotype has ten or more counts. This rearrangement joins TRBV28 to TRBJ2-2, with 10 bases identical to TRBD2. Trimming cost V 6 bases and J 3 bases; bases outside gene matches: 13. The CDR3 contains 18 residues. Germline V gene sequence: CDR1 MDHEN, CDR2 SYDVKM. The CDR3 sequence: CASRGSGRAGLDTGELFF. The CDR3 DNA reads TGTGCCAGCAGGGGGAGCGGGAGGGCCGGTTTGGACACCGGGGAGCTGTTTTTT.

The V gene is TRBV4-2, the J gene TRBJ2-7, with 12 positions matching TRBD1. Germline lookup yields CDR1 LGHNA and CDR2 YNFKEQ. V lost 0 bases and J lost 6; bases outside the gene matches: 9. The CDR3 extends over 17 amino acids. The CDR3 nucleotides are TGTGCCAGCAGCCAAGAAGAAGGGACAGGGGGCAGGGGCGAGCAGTACTTC. Translating it yields CASSQEEGTGGRGEQYF.

The chain recombines TRBV24-1 with TRBJ2-2; 8 bases line up with TRBD2. V shed 1 base, J shed 3 bases, and the junction held 6 bases outside the gene matches. The CDR3 has 17 amino acids. From germline, CDR1 is KGHDR and CDR2 SFDVKD. CDR3 sequence: CATSDLLAVIDTGELFF. CDR3 DNA sequence: TGTGCCACCAGTGATTTACTAGCGGTCATAGACACCGGGGAGCTGTTTTTT.